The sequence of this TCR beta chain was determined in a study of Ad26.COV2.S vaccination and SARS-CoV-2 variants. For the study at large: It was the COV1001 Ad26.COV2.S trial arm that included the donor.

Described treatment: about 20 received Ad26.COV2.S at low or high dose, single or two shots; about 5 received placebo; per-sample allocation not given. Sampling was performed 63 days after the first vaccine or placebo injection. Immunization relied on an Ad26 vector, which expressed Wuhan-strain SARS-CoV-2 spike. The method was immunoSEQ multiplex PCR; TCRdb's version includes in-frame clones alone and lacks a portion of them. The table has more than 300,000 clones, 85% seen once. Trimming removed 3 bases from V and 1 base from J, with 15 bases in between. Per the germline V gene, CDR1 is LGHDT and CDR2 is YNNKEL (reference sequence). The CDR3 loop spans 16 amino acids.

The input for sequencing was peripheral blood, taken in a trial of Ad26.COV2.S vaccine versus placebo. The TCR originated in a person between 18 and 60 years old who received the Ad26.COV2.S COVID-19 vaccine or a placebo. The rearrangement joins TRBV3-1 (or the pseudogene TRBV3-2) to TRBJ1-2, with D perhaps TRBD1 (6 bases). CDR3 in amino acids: CASSHIAGGLNYGYTF. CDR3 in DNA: TGTGCCAGCAGCCATATTGCGGGGGGGCTTAACTATGGCTACACCTTC.